This TCR beta chain appears in the sequencing data of a study of CD8 T cells in Susac syndrome. Negative isolation was used for CD8+ and CD4+ T cells and FACS enrichment for TEMRA cells. The study, taken as a whole, reports: Only a relatively small number of individuals were included in the TCR sequencing and HLA analysis.

The CDR3 is 12 residues long. CDR1 and CDR2 (germline): SGHNT, YYREEE (reference sequence). After removal of 5 bases from V and 7 bases from J, the junction contained 2 bases not matched to a gene. RNA amounts of roughly 0.5 to 1 ug underwent reverse transcription with random hexamers. Coverage of TCR beta CDR3 amplification by immunoSEQ multiplex PCR extended to 54 Vbeta and 13 Jbeta. In TCRdb, the immunoSEQ multiplex PCR reads were re-called with MiXCR into one record per CDR3 protein. The sample shows approximately 220,000 distinct CDR3 sequences, 80% to 95% of them seen only once. As to this clonotype: The antigen is unknown.

The chain employs TRBV5-4 and TRBJ2-1; TRBD1 matches 8 bases. The source material was CD8+ T cells from PBMCs. This sequence was found in a human donor with multiple sclerosis. This chain's CDR3 is CASRQGANEQFF. The CDR3 DNA reads as TGTGCCAGCAGGCAGGGGGCGAATGAGCAGTTCTTC.